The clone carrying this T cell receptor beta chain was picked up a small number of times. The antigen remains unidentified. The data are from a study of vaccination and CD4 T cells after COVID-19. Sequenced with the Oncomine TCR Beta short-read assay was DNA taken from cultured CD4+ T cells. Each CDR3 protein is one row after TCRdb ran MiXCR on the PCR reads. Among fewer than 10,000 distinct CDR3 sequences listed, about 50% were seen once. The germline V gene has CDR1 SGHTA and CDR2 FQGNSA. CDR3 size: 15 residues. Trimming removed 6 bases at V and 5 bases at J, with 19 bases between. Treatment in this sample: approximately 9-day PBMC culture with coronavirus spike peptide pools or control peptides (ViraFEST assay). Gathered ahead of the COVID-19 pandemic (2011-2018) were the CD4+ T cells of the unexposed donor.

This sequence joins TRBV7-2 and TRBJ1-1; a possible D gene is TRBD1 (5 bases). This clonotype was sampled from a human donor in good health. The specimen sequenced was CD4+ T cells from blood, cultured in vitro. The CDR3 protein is CASRRRPGAKTEAFF. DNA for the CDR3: TGTGCCAGCAGGCGTCGCCCTGGGGCAAAGACTGAAGCTTTCTTT. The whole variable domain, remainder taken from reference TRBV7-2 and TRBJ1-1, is GAGVSQSPSNKVTEKGKDVELRCDPISGHTALYWYRQSLGQGLEFLIYFQGNSAPDKSGLPSDRFSAERTGGSVSTLTIQRTQQEDSAVYLCASRRRPGAKTEAFFGQGTRLTVV.